This TCR beta chain appears in the sequencing data of a study of shared clonotypes between healthy human individuals. It was at deep level that the assay was run. The data were produced by immunoSEQ multiplex PCR, yet TCRdb's version contains in-frame clones alone and is incomplete. The sample contains roughly 1.4 million clones, 98% of which appear only once. This clone was recorded only once. Its specificity is unknown. Findings of the study overall: Though the depth was large, rarefaction showed that sorted-subset sequencing was incomplete.

The length of the CDR3 is 17 residues. V gave up 1 base and J gave up 0 bases, with 17 bases separating them. Germline CDR1 is GTSNPN and CDR2 is SVGIG (reference sequence). The TCR sequence derives from a man younger than 45 in good health. Sequenced material: naive CD4+ T cells sorted from blood. Subset described: CD45RA+ positively selected. This chain links TRBV30 with TRBJ2-3, with D unresolved. In DNA, the CDR3 is TGTGCCTGGAGTGGGGCTAGTCCCGATACTAGCACAGATACGCAGTATTTT. Translating gives CAWSGASPDTSTDTQYF.